The 26 T cell receptor beta chains given below trace back to one sample, sequenced in a study of blood T cell repertoires in COVID-19. Assay: immunoSEQ multiplex PCR; the TCRdb copy retains only in-frame clones and omits some. This table holds about 220,000 clones, about four fifths found once. The sample taken for sequencing was peripheral blood. The source is a woman aged 55-69 years with acute or convalescent COVID-19.

This sequence joins TRBV7-6 and TRBJ2-3; 9 bases match TRBD2. With V trimmed by 5 bases and J by 2 bases, 11 bases remained unmatched. Germline CDR1 and CDR2: SGHVS and FNYEAQ. CDR3 length: 17 residues. The CDR3 bases are TGTGCCAGCAGCCTGGATGCGGGGGGGGGATTCACAGATACGCAGTATTTT. Its translation is CASSLDAGGGFTDTQYF.

This clone was observed a single time. The rearrangement uses TRBV5-4 and TRBJ1-5; 9 bases align to TRBD1. The CDR3 has 14 amino acids. Germline assignment: CDR1 SGHNT and CDR2 YYREEE (reference sequence). V shed 4 bases and J 4 bases; nucleotides not matched to a gene: 3. This chain's CDR3 is CASSEGTGNQPQHF. The CDR3 DNA reads TGTGCCAGCAGCGAAGGGACAGGGAATCAGCCCCAGCATTTT.

J is TRBJ1-6 and V is TRBV6-5, with D possibly TRBD1 on 5 matching bases. V was cut by 8 bases and J by 6 bases, with 11 bases left in between. Looked up from germline, CDR1 is MNHEY and CDR2 is SVGAGI. This CDR3 region has 13 residues. The CDR3 DNA follows: TGTGCCAGCCAAGAACAGGCTAATTCACCCCTCCACTTT. This sequence encodes CASQEQANSPLHF.

The CDR3 bases are TGTGCCAGCAGTGCCGGACTAGCGGGCTTGAGCTCCTACAATGAGCAGTTCTTC. Encoded protein: CASSAGLAGLSSYNEQFF. The chain links TRBV6-2 or TRBV6-3 to TRBJ2-1; 11 bases map to TRBD2. After removal of 5 bases from V and 0 bases from J, the junction contained 9 bases not matched to a gene. The CDR3 length is 18 residues. Germline CDR1 and CDR2: MNHEY and SVGEGT.

The V gene is TRBV7-2, the J gene TRBJ2-2; TRBD1 matches 9 bases. The V segment lost 3 bases and the J segment 4 bases; nucleotides outside the gene matches: 9. The germline V gene has CDR1 SGHTA and CDR2 FQGNSA. This CDR3 is 17 amino acids long. CDR3 nucleotide sequence: TGTGCCAGCAGCTTGGACGGGGACAGGGCGGTCACCGGGGAGCTGTTTTTT. Its translation: CASSLDGDRAVTGELFF.

This clone has just a few counts. Here the CDR3 DNA reads TGTGCCAGCAGCAAAGACCGGGAAGGAGGACTGTTTTTT. Residues: CASSKDREGGLFF. The rearrangement uses TRBV5-4 and TRBJ1-4; D is unresolved. Germline loops: CDR1 SGHNT, CDR2 YYREEE (reference sequence). This CDR3 contains 13 residues. V dropped 4 bases and J dropped 13 bases, with 17 bases sitting between them.

The chain links TRBV12-3 or TRBV12-4 to TRBJ1-6, with TRBD1 matching over 7 bases. V lost 5 bases to trimming and J lost 9 bases; unmatched junction nucleotides: 4. This CDR3 is 13 amino acids long. The CDR3 is CASSLGQASPLHF. CDR3 DNA sequence: TGTGCCAGCAGTCTAGGACAGGCTTCACCCCTCCACTTT.

V and J are TRBV19 and TRBJ1-2; 7 nucleotides line up with TRBD1. The ends lost 7 bases at V and 7 bases at J; junction bases unmatched: 21. Germline CDR1 LNHDA, CDR2 SQIVND (reference sequence). The CDR3 runs 17 residues. DNA of the CDR3: TGTGCCAGTAATCCCAGGGGCCCCACAGGGGCGGTTGGTGGCTACACCTTC. Its protein product is CASNPRGPTGAVGGYTF.

The chain employs TRBV7-3 and TRBJ2-7, with D perhaps TRBD1 (5 bases). From germline, CDR1 is SGHTA and CDR2 FQGTGA. The CDR3 runs to 15 residues. With 2 bases removed from V and 6 bases from J, the gap between germline ends came to 17 bases. The CDR3 here is CASSLHAGPPREQYF. The CDR3 nucleotides read TGTGCCAGCAGCTTACATGCAGGGCCTCCGCGCGAGCAGTACTTC.

This chain connects TRBV5-4 to TRBJ2-1; perhaps TRBD1 as D (6 bases). Germline lookup yields CDR1 SGHNT and CDR2 YYREEE (reference sequence). The CDR3 runs 14 residues. Trimming pared 6 bases from V and 7 bases from J, leaving 17 bases between. CDR3 loop: CASNILGAGNEQFF. The CDR3 nucleotides read TGTGCCAGCAATATCTTGGGGGCTGGGAATGAGCAGTTCTTC.

This sequence joins TRBV15 and TRBJ1-2; the match to TRBD1 covers 8 bases. The trim removed 0 bases at V and 8 bases at J, leaving 5 bases unmatched. CDR1 is LNHNV, CDR2 YYDKDF, per germline (reference sequence). This CDR3 comprises 14 residues. CDR3 nucleotide sequence: TGTGCCACCAGCAGAGAATCAGGGGGCTACGGCTACACCTTC. Translated: CATSRESGGYGYTF.

The V and J genes are TRBV5-1 and TRBJ1-6; perhaps TRBD1 as D (5 bases). The V end lost 4 bases, the J end lost 4 bases, and 12 bases lay between the germline ends. Germline lookup yields CDR1 SGHRS and CDR2 YFSETQ. The CDR3 extends over 15 amino acids. The CDR3: CASSATETYNSPLHF. In DNA form, the CDR3 reads TGCGCCAGCAGCGCGACAGAGACATATAATTCACCCCTCCACTTT.

V usage is TRBV6-2 or TRBV6-3 and J usage is TRBJ1-1; D is possibly TRBD1 (6 bases). The CDR3 extends over 16 amino acids. V lost 8 bases, J lost 3 bases, and 22 bases lay in between. Germline values: CDR1 MNHEY, CDR2 SVGEGT. The CDR3 nucleotides read TGTGCCAGCCGCCGGGACAACCGCGATGGGGACACTGAAGCTTTCTTT. Translation: CASRRDNRDGDTEAFF.

The genes are TRBV2 and TRBJ1-1, with TRBD1 matching 7 bases. This CDR3 contains 13 residues. Germline V gives CDR1 SNHLY, CDR2 FYNNEI. V lost 6 bases and J lost 1; bases outside the gene matches: 2. The CDR3 region is CASRNRGNTEAFF. The CDR3, as DNA: TGTGCCAGCAGGAACAGGGGGAACACTGAAGCTTTCTTT. Full variable domain (rest looked up from reference TRBV2 and TRBJ1-1): EPEVTQTPSHQVTQMGQEVILRCVPISNHLYFYWYRQILGQKVEFLVSFYNNEISEKSEIFDDQFSVERPDGSNFTLKIRSTKLEDSAMYFCASRNRGNTEAFFGQGTRLTVV.

The table lists this clone with a count of one. The CDR3 protein is CASRGAGKNTEAFF. For the CDR3, the DNA is TGTGCCAGCAGAGGGGCAGGGAAGAACACTGAAGCTTTCTTT. V usage is TRBV27 and J usage is TRBJ1-1; a possible D gene is TRBD1 (5 bases). V dropped 6 bases and J dropped 1 base, with 12 bases sitting between them. This CDR3 contains 14 residues. In germline, CDR1 is MNHEY, CDR2 SMNVEV (reference sequence).

The count of this clone is one. V usage is TRBV10-3 and J usage is TRBJ1-1; 9 nucleotides agree with TRBD1. Trimming cost V 5 bases and J 5 bases; bases outside gene matches: 9. Germline CDR1 ENHRY, CDR2 SYGVKD. This CDR3 comprises 15 residues. CDR3: CAISSTGQGRTEAFF. In nucleotides, the CDR3 is TGTGCCATCAGTTCTACGGGACAGGGAAGGACTGAAGCTTTCTTT.

The chain combines TRBV19 with TRBJ2-1; D perhaps matches TRBD2 (5 bases). Trimming shortened V by 6 bases and J by 0 bases, and 12 bases separated the two germline ends. The CDR3 loop spans 15 amino acids. CDR1 LNHDA and CDR2 SQIVND come from the germline V gene (reference sequence). The chain's CDR3 is CASRRTPGSYNEQFF. The CDR3, as DNA: TGTGCCAGTAGAAGGACTCCGGGCTCCTACAATGAGCAGTTCTTC.

The chain carries TRBV19 and TRBJ2-3; perhaps TRBD1 as D (5 bases). Between the trimmed V and J ends, which lost 5 bases and 1 base, there was a span of 16 bases. This CDR3 has 16 residues. The germline CDR1 and CDR2 sequences are LNHDA and SQIVND (reference sequence). The CDR3 nucleotides read TGTGCCAGTAGTGACCCCAGGGAATGGGGCACAGATACGCAGTATTTT. Translating gives CASSDPREWGTDTQYF.

The V call is TRBV27, the J call TRBJ2-1, with TRBD2 matching over 10 bases. Germline V gene sequence: CDR1 MNHEY, CDR2 SMNVEV (reference sequence). The CDR3 is made up of 16 amino acids. J lost 3 bases, V lost 2 bases, and 4 bases had no gene match. The CDR3 DNA is TGTGCCAGCAGTTTAAGAGCGGGGGGGCTCTACAATGAGCAGTTCTTC. Translation gives CASSLRAGGLYNEQFF.

J is TRBJ2-7 and V is TRBV11-2; maybe TRBD1 (6 bases). CDR1 and CDR2 (germline): SGHAT, FQNNGV. Trimming took 4 bases from V and 11 from J, leaving 24 bases between them. The CDR3 length is 15 residues. In DNA form, the CDR3 reads TGTGCCAGCAGCTCCTCACGAGACCCCAGGGGAACTAAGTACTTC. Translated: CASSSSRDPRGTKYF.

This clone has only a few counts. This chain connects TRBV18 to TRBJ1-2; D is ambiguous. Germline V gives CDR1 KGHSH, CDR2 LQKENI. Trimming removed 5 bases at V and 2 bases at J, with 12 bases between. This CDR3 comprises 14 residues. CDR3 region: CASSLRAGNYGYTF. DNA of the CDR3: TGTGCCAGCTCATTACGGGCGGGGAACTATGGCTACACCTTC.

This chain connects TRBV20-1 to TRBJ1-1; the D gene is possibly TRBD1 (5 bases). V was pared by 3 bases and J by 2 bases, with 10 bases between. CDR1 and CDR2 (germline): DFQATT, SNEGSKA (reference sequence). The CDR3 is 13 amino acids. This CDR3 is CSASDGGNTEAFF. The CDR3 DNA reads TGCAGTGCTAGTGACGGGGGTAACACTGAAGCTTTCTTT.

The rearrangement links TRBV6-6 to TRBJ1-6; 7 bases are shared with TRBD1. The germline V gene encodes CDR1 MNHNY and CDR2 SVGAGI (reference sequence). The CDR3 contains 14 residues. V shed 7 bases, J shed 9 bases, and the junction held 9 bases outside the gene matches. Here the CDR3 reads CASTYRGEGSPLHF. DNA for the CDR3: TGTGCCAGCACCTACAGGGGCGAGGGTTCACCCCTCCACTTT.

The rearrangement uses TRBV27 and TRBJ1-4, with a weak D call TRBD1 (5 bases). The CDR3 is 17 residues long. V was shortened by 3 bases and J by 8 bases, with 22 bases between the two germline ends. CDR1 is MNHEY, CDR2 SMNVEV, per germline (reference sequence). Here the CDR3 DNA reads TGTGCCAGCAGTTTTTTCGTCCAGGGAGGAAGGCGGGAAAAACTGTTTTTT. Amino acids: CASSFFVQGGRREKLFF.

The chain has TRBV9 and TRBJ1-2; maybe TRBD1 (6 bases). In germline, CDR1 is SGDLS, CDR2 YYNGEE. This CDR3 is built from 12 residues. V was trimmed by 7 bases and J by 6 bases, leaving 13 bases between them. The CDR3 sequence: CASAAGTHGYTF. The CDR3 region has the DNA TGTGCCAGCGCGGCCGGGACACATGGCTACACCTTC.

This sequence joins TRBV10-2 and TRBJ2-3, with 7 bases identical to TRBD2. The CDR3 runs 14 residues. With V trimmed by 11 bases and J by 6 bases, 14 bases remained unmatched. CDR1 and CDR2 (germline): WSHSY, SAAADI. The CDR3 region is CAAVQRAGVDTQYF. CDR3 sequence (DNA): TGCGCCGCCGTTCAGAGGGCGGGGGTGGATACGCAGTATTTT.